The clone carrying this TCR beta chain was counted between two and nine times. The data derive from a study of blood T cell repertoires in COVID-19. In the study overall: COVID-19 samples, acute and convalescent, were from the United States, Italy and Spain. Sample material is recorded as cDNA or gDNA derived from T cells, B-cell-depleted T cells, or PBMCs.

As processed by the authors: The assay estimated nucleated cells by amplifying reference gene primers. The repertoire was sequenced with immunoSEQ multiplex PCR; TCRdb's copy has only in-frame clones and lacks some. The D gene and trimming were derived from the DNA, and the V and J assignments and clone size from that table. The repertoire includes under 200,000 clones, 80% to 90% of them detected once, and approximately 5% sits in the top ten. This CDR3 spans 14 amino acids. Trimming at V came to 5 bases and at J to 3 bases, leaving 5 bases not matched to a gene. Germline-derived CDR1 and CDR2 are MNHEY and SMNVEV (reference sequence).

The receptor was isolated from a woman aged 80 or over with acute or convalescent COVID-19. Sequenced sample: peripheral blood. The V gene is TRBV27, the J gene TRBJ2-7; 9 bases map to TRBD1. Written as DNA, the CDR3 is TGTGCCAGCAGTCCCGGACAGGGGTTCTACGAGCAGTACTTC. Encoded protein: CASSPGQGFYEQYF.